Here is one TCR beta chain with its context. Relying on iRepertoire HTBI primers and Arm-PCR of CDR3 regions, the team built TCR beta libraries. TCRdb analysed the multiplex PCR reads with MiXCR anew, one entry per CDR3 protein. The table shows a few hundred thousand distinct CDR3 sequences, with roughly 14% occurring only once. The data are from a study of regulatory T cells in long-lasting Graves disease. Looked up from germline, CDR1 is DFQATT and CDR2 is SNEGSKA (reference sequence). The ends lost 5 bases at V and 8 bases at J; junction bases unmatched: 12. The CDR3 loop spans 15 amino acids. The sample's time point: newly diagnosed GD, antithyroid drugs for less than 3 months. Extracted RNA from PBMCs served as the source of the TCR library. This sample also appeared in a second study, on T cells in Graves' hyperthyroidism and ophthalmopathy. From that report: Calling Graves' hyperthyroidism stable meant ophthalmopathy did not progress within 18 months. HTBI primers drove first-round RT-PCR of the TCR CDR3.

The rearrangement joins TRBV20-1 to TRBJ2-1; TRBD2 aligns across 10 bases. The material was peripheral blood mononuclear cells (PBMCs), obtained at new diagnosis, from a patient treated with antithyroid drugs. This receptor was obtained from a man aged 25 to 45 with Graves disease. This CDR3 is CSAGRPGLARDEQFF. DNA of the CDR3: TGCAGTGCTGGCCGCCCGGGACTAGCGAGGGATGAGCAGTTCTTC.